The sequence of this T cell receptor (beta chain) was determined in a study of cytomegalovirus exposure and HLA in healthy donors. In the case of this clone: Its specificity is not known.

In the PCR, 60 Vbeta and 13 Jbeta primers were used. Only in-frame clones appear in the TCRdb table, and some are missing; sequencing was by immunoSEQ multiplex PCR. This sample yields around 150,000 clones, of which over 55% are seen a single time; approximately 2.1% belongs to the top ten. CDR3 size: 15 residues. Germline V lookup: CDR1 SNHLY, CDR2 FYNNEI. Trimming removed 2 bases at V and 3 bases at J, with 11 bases between. Study-wide points: Earlier analysis looked at TCR beta V segments, and most were productive about 87% or about 30% of the time. Researchers reported that a few CMV-associated chains were confirmed in vitro as CMV antigen-specific. Another analysis was done later, and it associated roughly 15,000 TCR beta sequences with HLA alleles at 0.05 false discovery rate.

The chain carries TRBV2 and TRBJ1-5, with D unresolved. Sequencing was done on a sample of PBMCs. This sequence originates from a man in his forties in good health and CMV-seronegative. In DNA form, the CDR3 reads TGTGCCAGCAGTGAATTTCGACAAGTCAATCAGCCCCAGCATTTT. Protein product: CASSEFRQVNQPQHF.